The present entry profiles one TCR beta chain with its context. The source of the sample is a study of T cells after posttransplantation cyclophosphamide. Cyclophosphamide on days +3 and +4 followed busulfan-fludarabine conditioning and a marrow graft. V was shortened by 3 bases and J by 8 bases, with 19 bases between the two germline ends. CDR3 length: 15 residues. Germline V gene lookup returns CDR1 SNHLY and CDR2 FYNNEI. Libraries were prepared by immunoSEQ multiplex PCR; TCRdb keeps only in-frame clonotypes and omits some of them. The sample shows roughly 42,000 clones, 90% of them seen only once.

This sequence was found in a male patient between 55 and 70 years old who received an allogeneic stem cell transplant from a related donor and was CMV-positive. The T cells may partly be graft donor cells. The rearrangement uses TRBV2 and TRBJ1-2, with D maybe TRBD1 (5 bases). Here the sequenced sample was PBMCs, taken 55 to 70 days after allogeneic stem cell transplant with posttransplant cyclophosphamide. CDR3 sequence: CASSDFPGLGRGYTF. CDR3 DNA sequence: TGTGCCAGCAGTGATTTTCCGGGACTAGGAAGGGGCTACACCTTC.